This TCR beta chain came from a study of T cells in Graves' hyperthyroidism and ophthalmopathy. The study, taken as a whole, reports: Blood also contained most expanded thyroid clonotypes above 0.001. Model-based prediction identified ophthalmopathy a median 6.5 months prior to its onset.

This clonotype has ten or more counts. Its antigen is not identified. Stability of Graves' hyperthyroidism was defined as absent ophthalmopathy progression within 18 months. The diagnostic basis comprised clinical symptoms, serum thyroxine and TRAb, thyroid ultrasound and orbital computed tomography. The V and J ends lost 4 bases and 5 bases respectively, with 5 bases between them. The CDR3 loop spans 10 amino acids. The germline gives CDR1 SQVTM, CDR2 ANQGSEA. The source material, RNA transcripts, was used to amplify TCR beta CDR3 regions. The TCR CDR3 first-round RT-PCR relied on the HTBI primer set. MiXCR, applied by TCRdb to the multiplex PCR reads, yields one record per CDR3 protein. This repertoire shows over 650,000 distinct CDR3 sequences, about 15% found once; its top ten account for around 8.1%.

The sample was blood. This sequence was found in a man between 18 and 29 years old with Graves' hyperthyroidism. The chain joins TRBV29-1 to TRBJ2-5; D not resolved. The CDR3 is CSVARETQYF. The CDR3 DNA follows: TGCAGCGTTGCTAGGGAGACCCAGTACTTC.